These 19 T cell receptor beta chains originate from one sample sequenced in a study of cytomegalovirus exposure and HLA in healthy donors. 13 Jbeta primers and 60 Vbeta primers were used for the PCR. Using immunoSEQ multiplex PCR, the repertoire was profiled, and TCRdb retains in-frame clones only, with some absent. The sample has some 100,000 clones; about 75% are singletons. The sample was PBMCs. These receptors were taken from a male donor in good health and CMV-seropositive.

The chain couples TRBV4-1 to TRBJ1-5; 8 bases fit TRBD1. Germline lookup yields CDR1 MGHRA and CDR2 YSYEKL. The CDR3 contains 13 residues. With 10 bases clipped from V and 4 bases from J, the junction kept 6 bases outside the gene matches. The CDR3 coding sequence is TGCGCCACAGGACAGGGCGGGAATCAGCCCCAGCATTTT. This codes for CATGQGGNQPQHF.

V gene TRBV10-3 combines with J gene TRBJ1-2; 12 nucleotides match TRBD1. This CDR3 spans 15 amino acids. CDR1 is ENHRY and CDR2 is SYGVKD in the germline V gene. V trimming: 7 bases; J trimming: 8 bases; junction bases outside the gene matches: 11. CDR3 DNA: TGTGCCATCACCGGAGGGGGACAGGGGGCTATGGGCTACACCTTC. Encoded protein: CAITGGGQGAMGYTF.

The genes are TRBV6-1 and TRBJ1-3; D is ambiguous. The V end was cut by 3 bases, the J end by 5 bases, with 14 bases between. The germline V gene encodes CDR1 MNHNS and CDR2 SASEGT. CDR3 size: 15 residues. This CDR3 is CASSEGPGDRNTIYF. CDR3 DNA: TGTGCCAGCAGTGAGGGCCCGGGAGATCGAAACACCATATATTTT.

The chain has TRBV6-6 and TRBJ2-5; TRBD1 matches 10 bases. From germline, CDR1 is MNHNY and CDR2 SVGAGI (reference sequence). J was trimmed by 4 bases and V by 6 bases; bases with no gene match: 8. The CDR3 is 15 amino acids. The CDR3 loop is CASRTTGGASETQYF. As DNA, the CDR3 is TGTGCCAGCAGAACGACAGGGGGCGCGTCAGAGACCCAGTACTTC.

V gene TRBV10-3 combines with J gene TRBJ1-3; weak D call: TRBD1 (6 bases). Germline V lookup: CDR1 ENHRY, CDR2 SYGVKD. With 6 bases removed from V and 5 bases from J, the gap between germline ends came to 17 bases. This CDR3 comprises 15 residues. As DNA, the CDR3 is TGTGCCATCAGCATCCAACAGGGACGGAGAAACACCATATATTTT. It specifies CAISIQQGRRNTIYF.

The genes are TRBV6-5 and TRBJ1-2; D gene unclear. This CDR3 is built from 14 residues. The germline V gene encodes CDR1 MNHEY and CDR2 SVGAGI. With 0 bases removed from V and 4 bases from J, the gap between germline ends came to 9 bases. This CDR3 is CASSYSPGSYGYTF. In nucleotides, the CDR3 is TGTGCCAGCAGTTACTCGCCAGGAAGCTATGGCTACACCTTC.

This clone showed up just a few times. The genes are TRBV19 and TRBJ1-1; TRBD1 matches at 8 bases. CDR3 length: 14 residues. With 6 bases clipped from V and 1 base from J, the junction kept 4 bases outside the gene matches. Germline V gene sequence: CDR1 LNHDA, CDR2 SQIVND (reference sequence). The CDR3 nucleotides are TGTGCCAGTAGCTTCGGGACAGGGAACACTGAAGCTTTCTTT. Its translation: CASSFGTGNTEAFF.

With respect to this clone: The sample carries other DNA sequences with the same CDR3. The chain uses TRBV11-3 and TRBJ2-7; TRBD1 aligns across 7 bases. CDR1 is SGHNT, CDR2 YENEEA, per germline. The V and J ends lost 5 bases and 2 bases, in that order; junction bases with no gene match: 6. This CDR3 region has 14 residues. The CDR3 sequence is CASSHRDSPYEQYF. The CDR3 bases are TGTGCCAGCAGCCACCGGGACAGCCCCTACGAGCAGTACTTC.

The rearrangement links TRBV28 to TRBJ1-6; D is perhaps TRBD1 (6 bases). Germline lookup yields CDR1 MDHEN and CDR2 SYDVKM. V lost 1 base and J lost 9, with 10 bases in between. The CDR3 spans 14 residues. The DNA of the CDR3 is TGTGCCAGCAGTTTATTAGGGACACCTTCACCCCTCCACTTT. Translated, it gives CASSLLGTPSPLHF. The full variable domain, rest sourced from reference TRBV28 and TRBJ1-6, is DVKVTQSSRYLVKRTGEKVFLECVQDMDHENMFWYRQDPGLGLRLIYFSYDVKMKEKGDIPEGYSVSREKKERFSLILESASTNQTSMYLCASSLLGTPSPLHFGNGTRLTVT.

The chain couples TRBV9 to TRBJ2-3, with 7 bases aligning to TRBD1. The V gene's germline CDR1 is SGDLS and CDR2 YYNGEE. The CDR3 extends over 15 amino acids. After removal of 4 bases from V and 3 bases from J, the junction contained 8 bases not matched to a gene. The CDR3: CASSFRPTGTDTQYF. Written as DNA, the CDR3 is TGTGCCAGCAGCTTCCGCCCGACAGGGACAGATACGCAGTATTTT.

J is TRBJ1-3 and V is TRBV6-1, with D maybe TRBD1 (5 bases). V was pared by 0 bases and J by 1 base, with 7 bases between. Per the germline V gene, CDR1 is MNHNS and CDR2 is SASEGT. The CDR3 consists of 15 residues. CDR3 DNA: TGTGCCAGCAGTGAAGCAAAGGGGTCTGGAAACACCATATATTTT. It codes for CASSEAKGSGNTIYF.

The chain joins TRBV6-5 to TRBJ2-2, with D perhaps matching TRBD1 (7 bases). Per germline, CDR1 MNHEY and CDR2 SVGAGI. Trimming left V 0 bases short and J 6 bases short, with 14 bases between. The CDR3 consists of 16 residues. In DNA, the CDR3 is TGTGCCAGCAGTTACTCGACAGGGTCGGGGGCCGGGGAGCTGTTTTTT. Protein sequence: CASSYSTGSGAGELFF.

The chain recombines TRBV6-1 with TRBJ1-5; TRBD1 might be the D (6 bases). V lost 1 base, J lost 3 bases, and 7 bases lay in between. This CDR3 has 14 residues. Germline-derived CDR1 and CDR2 are MNHNS and SASEGT. The CDR3 region is CASSEDRVNQPQHF. The CDR3 nucleotides are TGTGCCAGCAGTGAAGACAGGGTCAATCAGCCCCAGCATTTT.

The sample holds one count of this clone. The rearrangement uses TRBV4-2 and TRBJ2-1; weak D call: TRBD1 (6 bases). Germline V gene data show CDR1 as LGHNA and CDR2 as YNFKEQ. V was trimmed by 1 base and J by 0 bases, leaving 10 bases between them. The CDR3 sequence is 16 residues long. The CDR3 bases are TGTGCCAGCAGCCAAGCTGGACAGAACTCCTACAATGAGCAGTTCTTC. Its translation is CASSQAGQNSYNEQFF.

This chain joins TRBV28 and TRBJ1-1, with 7 bases identical to TRBD1. The CDR3 covers 14 residues. V lost 3 bases, J lost 8 bases, and 9 bases stayed unmatched. The V gene's germline CDR1 is MDHEN and CDR2 SYDVKM. The CDR3 reads CASSFKLPGQEAFF. CDR3 nucleotides: TGTGCCAGCAGTTTTAAGTTGCCGGGACAGGAAGCTTTCTTT.

V is TRBV28 and J is TRBJ2-1; no reliable D call. Trimming cost V 6 bases and J 3 bases, with 12 bases left between them. The V gene's germline CDR1 is MDHEN and CDR2 SYDVKM. This CDR3 comprises 14 residues. The CDR3 sequence: CASSPSPSYNEQFF. In nucleotides, the CDR3 is TGTGCCAGCAGCCCCAGTCCCAGCTACAATGAGCAGTTCTTC.

Turning to this clone: Other DNA variants within this sample encode the same CDR3. The rearrangement uses TRBV7-2 and TRBJ1-2, with D possibly matching TRBD1 (5 bases). This CDR3 region has 13 residues. Germline values: CDR1 SGHTA, CDR2 FQGNSA. V lost 1 base and J lost 4, with 7 bases in between. The CDR3 bases are TGTGCCAGCAGCTTAGGACAGTCCTATGGCTACACCTTC. This gives the protein CASSLGQSYGYTF.

This clone was found a few times. The chain joins TRBV6-4 to TRBJ2-2, with D uncertain. This CDR3 is built from 12 residues. The V and J ends lost 6 bases and 2 bases respectively, with 4 bases between them. The germline CDR1 and CDR2 sequences are MRHNA and SNTAGT. The CDR3 loop reads CASSFNTGELFF. The DNA of the CDR3 is TGTGCCAGCAGCTTCAACACCGGGGAGCTGTTTTTT.

The chain joins TRBV2 to TRBJ2-3; 8 positions match TRBD2. Trimming at V came to 5 bases and at J to 1 base, leaving 2 bases not matched to a gene. CDR3 length: 14 residues. Germline V lookup: CDR1 SNHLY, CDR2 FYNNEI. The CDR3 coding sequence is TGTGCCAGCAGTCCGACTAGCGGCACAGATACGCAGTATTTT. Protein: CASSPTSGTDTQYF.